These 19 T cell receptor beta chains were all obtained from the same sample, sequenced in a study of blood T cells in healthy people across ages. A J-beta primer mix and a sample-barcoded 5' primer were used in a second PCR of roughly 6 to 12 cycles. Each CDR3 protein is one row after TCRdb ran MiXCR on the 5' RACE reads. This sample has about 1,500,000 distinct CDR3 sequences, with 40% to 50% found just once. Input material: blood. These receptors were collected from a woman aged 18 to 35 in good health.

This clonotype was seen once. The rearrangement uses TRBV5-1 and TRBJ2-2; D might be TRBD1 (6 bases). The CDR3 runs to 15 residues. V was clipped by 6 bases and J by 0 bases, with 12 bases between them. Germline V gene sequence: CDR1 SGHRS, CDR2 YFSETQ. The CDR3: CASIPGHTNTGELFF. CDR3 nucleotides: TGCGCCAGCATACCGGGACACACGAACACCGGGGAGCTGTTTTTT.

This clonotype was detected only a few times. This CDR3 reads CASSPRRSSYNSPLHF. CDR3 nucleotide sequence: TGTGCCAGCAGTCCACGAAGGAGCTCCTATAATTCACCCCTCCACTTT. The chain is built from TRBV7-8 and TRBJ1-6, with no clear D. V dropped 6 bases and J dropped 0 bases, with 12 bases sitting between them. CDR1 is SGHVS, CDR2 FQNEAQ, per germline. This CDR3 region has 16 residues.

The rearrangement joins TRBV7-2 to TRBJ2-7; D not certain. V was trimmed by 1 base and J by 7 bases, leaving 17 bases between them. The length of the CDR3 is 15 residues. Germline CDR1 and CDR2: SGHTA and FQGNSA. The CDR3 DNA sequence: TGTGCCAGCAGCTTAGTCCCCATTCTAGTTCATGAGCAGTACTTC. Translating gives CASSLVPILVHEQYF. Variable domain in full (rest from reference TRBV7-2 and TRBJ2-7): GAGVSQSPSNKVTEKGKDVELRCDPISGHTALYWYRQSLGQGLEFLIYFQGNSAPDKSGLPSDRFSAERTGGSVSTLTIQRTQQEDSAVYLCASSLVPILVHEQYFGPGTRLTVT.

The CDR3 bases are TGTGCCAGCAGCTGGGGGGAGACAGGCTGGAATGAGCAGTTCTTC. Translation gives CASSWGETGWNEQFF. This chain connects TRBV7-3 to TRBJ2-1; TRBD1 or TRBD2 may be the D gene (6 bases each). Trimming took 4 bases from V and 7 from J, leaving 17 bases between them. The germline CDR1 and CDR2 sequences are SGHTA and FQGTGA. The CDR3 extends over 15 amino acids. The variable domain in full, completed from reference TRBV7-3 and TRBJ2-1, reads GAGVSQTPSNKVTEKGKYVELRCDPISGHTALYWYRQSLGQGPEFLIYFQGTGAADDSGLPNDRFFAVRPEGSVSTLKIQRTERGDSAVYLCASSWGETGWNEQFFGPGTRLTVL.

This clonotype occurred a few times. The chain has TRBV3-1 and TRBJ1-2; D gene ambiguous. Trimming left V 0 bases short and J 8 bases short, with 16 bases between. Germline values: CDR1 LGHDT, CDR2 YNNKEL (reference sequence). The CDR3 has 15 amino acids. The CDR3 sequence: CASSQDQTPTAGYTF. The CDR3 DNA reads TGTGCCAGCAGCCAAGATCAAACCCCCACAGCCGGCTACACCTTC.

The V call is TRBV20-1, the J call TRBJ2-5, with a tentative D call TRBD2 (5 bases). This CDR3 has 15 residues. CDR1 and CDR2 (germline): DFQATT, SNEGSKA (reference sequence). V lost 1 base and J lost 0, with 12 bases in between. The CDR3 region has the DNA TGCAGTGCTAGAGGCCCCCCGGGGTACCAAGAGACCCAGTACTTC. Its protein product is CSARGPPGYQETQYF.

This clonotype was seen only a few times. The CDR3 protein is CASSQGQGGSPLHF. CDR3 coding DNA: TGTGCCAGCAGCCAAGGACAGGGAGGTTCACCCCTCCACTTT. This chain uses TRBV3-1 with TRBJ1-6; 7 bases are a match to TRBD1. This CDR3 is 14 amino acids long. CDR1 is LGHDT and CDR2 is YNNKEL in the germline V gene (reference sequence). J lost 9 bases, V lost 1 base, and 3 bases had no gene match.

V is TRBV14 and J is TRBJ1-4, with TRBD1 matching 9 bases. Germline-derived CDR1 and CDR2 are SGHDN and FVKESK. The junction had 6 bases not matched to a gene; V was cut back by 0 bases and J by 10 bases. This CDR3 contains 15 residues. In DNA, the CDR3 is TGTGCCAGCAGCCAAGATCCGGGACAGGGTGGAAAACTGTTTTTT. Its protein is CASSQDPGQGGKLFF.

The chain recombines TRBV6-1 with TRBJ2-6, with 8 positions matching TRBD1. The CDR3 extends over 18 amino acids. The germline V gene has CDR1 MNHNS and CDR2 SASEGT. V shed 6 bases and J 0 bases; nucleotides not matched to a gene: 10. CDR3: CASSPGGSFLSGANVLTF. CDR3 DNA: TGTGCCAGCAGCCCAGGGGGCTCCTTTCTCTCTGGGGCCAACGTCCTGACTTTC.

The genes are TRBV7-9 and TRBJ2-1; D remains ambiguous. The end of the DNA aligns better with TRBJ2-7, so the J call may be wrong. CDR3 size: 14 residues. CDR1 SEHNR and CDR2 FQNEAQ come from the germline V gene (reference sequence). DNA for the CDR3: TGTGCCAGCAGCCCTCGCCGGGCGACCTACGAGCAGTACTTC. It is translated as CASSPRRATYEQYF.

The chain carries TRBV7-2 and TRBJ2-5; D may be TRBD1 or TRBD2 (5 bases each). The DNA end is more similar to TRBJ2-7, so the J call may be wrong. Germline V lookup: CDR1 SGHTA, CDR2 FQGNSA. The CDR3 consists of 12 residues. CDR3 nucleotide sequence: TGTGCCAGCAGACAAGCCGGGGCCGAGCAGTACTTC. Amino acid sequence: CASRQAGAEQYF.

This clonotype occurred a few times. The gene calls are TRBV1 and TRBJ2-5. TRBV1 is a documented pseudogene. The CDR3 runs 11 residues. Written as DNA, the CDR3 is TGCACCAGCAGCCTACTGGAGACCCAGTACTTC. Amino acid sequence: CTSSLLETQYF.

The table lists this clonotype with a few counts. A much larger clone is a single base away; this may be a read error. The J gene is TRBJ1-1, the V gene TRBV12-3 or TRBV12-4; TRBD1 is a possible D gene (5 bases). The CDR3 covers 14 residues. V lost 2 bases and J 3 bases, leaving 10 bases between the germline ends. CDR3 region: CASSLPPRDTEAFF. In DNA form, the CDR3 reads TGTGCCAGCAGTTTACCGCCCAGGGACACTGAAGCTTTCTTT.

CDR3 amino acids: CAISESSREGQFF. For the CDR3, the DNA is TGTGCCATCAGTGAGTCTTCTAGAGAGGGGCAGTTCTTC. This chain joins TRBV10-3 and TRBJ2-1, with D perhaps matching TRBD2 (5 bases). Trimming removed 0 bases at V and 12 bases at J, with 12 bases between. Germline V CDR1 and CDR2: ENHRY, SYGVKD. The CDR3 is made up of 13 amino acids.

V gene TRBV20-1 combines with J gene TRBJ1-2; 7 bases line up with TRBD1. The germline V gene has CDR1 DFQATT and CDR2 SNEGSKA (reference sequence). J was trimmed by 5 bases and V by 2 bases; bases with no gene match: 8. CDR3 size: 14 residues. As DNA, the CDR3 is TGCAGTGCTAGATACTACAGGGGCGGGTATGGCTACACCTTC. It codes for CSARYYRGGYGYTF.

V and J are TRBV3-1 and TRBJ2-1; 14 bases line up with TRBD2. The CDR3 covers 17 residues. Per germline, CDR1 LGHDT and CDR2 YNNKEL (reference sequence). The V and J ends lost 0 bases and 5 bases, in that order; junction bases with no gene match: 3. The CDR3 sequence: CASSQDRGLAGDNEQFF. CDR3 nucleotides: TGTGCCAGCAGCCAAGATCGGGGACTAGCGGGAGACAATGAGCAGTTCTTC.

V and J are TRBV11-1 and TRBJ2-7; D assignment may be TRBD1 or TRBD2 (5 bases each). The CDR3 has 15 amino acids. Germline assignment: CDR1 SGHAT and CDR2 FQDESV (reference sequence). Trimming removed 4 bases at V and 1 base at J, with 14 bases between. The CDR3 coding sequence is TGTGCCAGCAGCTCCCTCGGAGAGGGGTCCTACGAGCAGTACTTC. Amino acids: CASSSLGEGSYEQYF.

The chain recombines TRBV6-1 with TRBJ2-1, with D hard to call. Per the germline V gene, CDR1 is MNHNS and CDR2 is SASEGT. Between the trimmed V and J ends, which lost 7 bases and 0 bases, there was a span of 16 bases. This CDR3 is built from 16 residues. The CDR3 DNA sequence: TGTGCCAGCATTCGCGGAGTGCCCAGCTCCTACAATGAGCAGTTCTTC. Its translation: CASIRGVPSSYNEQFF.

V usage is TRBV28 and J usage is TRBJ2-7; D not certain. The CDR3 has 14 residues. The germline V gene encodes CDR1 MDHEN and CDR2 SYDVKM. The V and J ends lost 5 bases and 7 bases respectively, with 18 bases between them. The CDR3 loop reads CASSDPMAAREQYF. CDR3 in DNA: TGTGCCAGCAGTGACCCTATGGCAGCACGGGAGCAGTACTTC.